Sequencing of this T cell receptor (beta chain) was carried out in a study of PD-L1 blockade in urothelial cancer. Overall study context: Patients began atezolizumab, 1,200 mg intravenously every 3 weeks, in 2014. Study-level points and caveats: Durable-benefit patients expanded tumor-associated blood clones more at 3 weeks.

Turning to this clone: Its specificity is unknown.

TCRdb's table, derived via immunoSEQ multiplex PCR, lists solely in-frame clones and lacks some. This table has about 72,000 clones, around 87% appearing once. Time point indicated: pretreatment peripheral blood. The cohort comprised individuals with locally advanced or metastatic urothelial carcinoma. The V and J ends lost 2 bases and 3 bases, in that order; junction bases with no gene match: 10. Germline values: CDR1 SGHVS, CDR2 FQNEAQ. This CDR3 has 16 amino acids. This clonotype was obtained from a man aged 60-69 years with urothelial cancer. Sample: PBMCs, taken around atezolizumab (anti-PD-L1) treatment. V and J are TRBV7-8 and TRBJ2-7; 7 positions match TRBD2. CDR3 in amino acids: CASSLYPSGLNYEQYF. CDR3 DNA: TGTGCCAGCAGCTTATATCCTTCGGGACTAAACTACGAGCAGTACTTC.